A selection of T cell receptor beta chains follows, all from one sample in a study of lymphopenia after photon versus proton radiotherapy. Method: immunoSEQ multiplex PCR; TCRdb's copy keeps in-frame clones and lacks some. In the table there are about 25,000 clones, roughly 89% of which are singletons. The sample here was peripheral blood, taken from a patient treated with photon-based radiotherapy. The receptors stem from a man aged 50-60 years with gastric cancer. The CDR3 runs from the conserved cysteine through the conserved F or W. A D gene is named only where the DNA matches it firmly. Where a row states a size, it is once, few, many or the class of an expanded clone; other rows omit it.

>.|11|.|TRBJ1-2|TRBV19
TGTGCCAGCCGGACAGTCTATGGCTACACCTTC
CASRTVYGYTF
>.|13|TRBD1|TRBJ2-1|TRBV2
TGTGCCAGCAGTCGGGGACAGTACAATGAGCAGTTCTTC
CASSRGQYNEQFF
>.|15|.|TRBJ1-3|TRBV7-2
TGTGCCAGCAGCTTCGTTGGCGTCTCTGGAAACACCATATATTTT
CASSFVGVSGNTIYF
>.|13|.|TRBJ2-1|TRBV6-4
TGTGCCAGCAGCCTAACTAGTTTTGATGAGCAGTTCTTC
CASSLTSFDEQFF
>.|9|.|TRBJ1-4|TRBV12-5
TGTGCTAGTGGCCGCGGGACGTTTTTT
CASGRGTFF
>.|10|.|TRBJ1-2|TRBV2
TGTGCCAGCAGCGGCTATGGCTACACCTTC
CASSGYGYTF
>.|14|TRBD1|TRBJ1-6|TRBV6-4
TGTGCCAGCAGCGAGGGACAGTCGAGTTCACCCCTCCACTTT
CASSEGQSSSPLHF
>.|13|.|TRBJ2-7|TRBV2
TGTGCCACCAAGGACAGTTTGCACTACGAGCAGTACTTC
CATKDSLHYEQYF
>.|20|TRBD1|TRBJ2-6|TRBV12-5
TGTGCTAGTGGTTTCACCACATCGACAGGGGGTGTAGGAGGGGCCAACGTCCTGACTTTC
CASGFTTSTGGVGGANVLTF
>once|12|.|TRBJ1-2|TRBV7-2
TGTGCCAGCAGCTTTCGGGGGGATGGCTACACCTTC
CASSFRGDGYTF
>.|14|.|TRBJ2-1|TRBV7-9
TGTGCCAGCAGCTTAGCGTGGCGGACCAATGAGCAGTTCTTC
CASSLAWRTNEQFF
>.|15|.|TRBJ2-3|TRBV9
TGTGCCAGCAGCGTAAGGAAGGGGTACACAGATACGCAGTATTTT
CASSVRKGYTDTQYF
>.|13|.|TRBJ2-5|TRBV30
TGTGCCTGGAATAACGCCGTTGGAGAGACCCAGTACTTC
CAWNNAVGETQYF
>.|16|TRBD2|TRBJ2-3|TRBV9
TGTGCCAGCAGACCCTCGAGCGGGGGGACAACAGATACGCAGTATTTT
CASRPSSGGTTDTQYF
>.|12|TRBD2|TRBJ2-1|TRBV27
TGTGCCAGCTCTGTAGCGGGGGGGCCGCCGTTCTTC
CASSVAGGPPFF
>.|14|.|TRBJ2-2|TRBV6-4
TGTGCCAGCAGTGACAGAGTAGGGACAGGGGAGCTGTTTTTT
CASSDRVGTGELFF
>.|15|.|TRBJ2-2|TRBV6-5
TGTGCCAGCAGTCTCCGTCAGGTAGGAATCGGGGAGCTGTTTTTT
CASSLRQVGIGELFF
>.|15|.|TRBJ2-5|TRBV5-1
TGCGCCAGCAGCTTGGGAGGGCCTGGCCAAGAGACCCAGTACTTC
CASSLGGPGQETQYF
>.|14|TRBD1|TRBJ1-6|TRBV6-4
TGTGCCAGCAGTGCCGGGACAGGCAATTCACCCCTCCACTTT
CASSAGTGNSPLHF
>.|14|.|TRBJ2-3|TRBV10-2
TGCGCCAGCAGACAGGTTCCGCCGTTAGATACGCAGTATTTT
CASRQVPPLDTQYF
>.|14|.|TRBJ1-3|TRBV9
TGTGCCAGCAGCACCCCAGGGTGGGCAAACACCATATATTTT
CASSTPGWANTIYF
>.|14|.|TRBJ2-3|TRBV15
TGTGCCACCAGCAGAGGTCAGGCAACAGATACGCAGTATTTT
CATSRGQATDTQYF
>.|14|TRBD1|TRBJ1-4|TRBV30
TGTGCCTGGAGGTCCGGGACAGGGGGTGAAAAACTGTTTTTT
CAWRSGTGGEKLFF
>.|15|.|TRBJ2-6|TRBV2
TGTGCCAGCAGGGGGTGGGTTGCCGGGGCCAACGTCCTGACTTTC
CASRGWVAGANVLTF
>.|14|TRBD2|TRBJ2-2|TRBV9
TGTGCCAGCAAAGTAGGGAGGGGAACCGGGGAGCTGTTTTTT
CASKVGRGTGELFF
>.|15|TRBD1|TRBJ1-2|TRBV2
TGTGCCAGCAGGCCACCTGGACAGGGGCACTATGGCTACACCTTC
CASRPPGQGHYGYTF
>.|14|.|TRBJ2-2|TRBV7-8
TGTGCCAGCAGCTCAGGGATTAACACCGGGGAGCTGTTTTTT
CASSSGINTGELFF
>.|14|.|TRBJ2-3|TRBV12-5
TGTGCTAGTGGGCGGGACGGCGACACAGATACGCAGTATTTT
CASGRDGDTDTQYF
>once|14|TRBD1|TRBJ1-3|TRBV19
TGTGCCAGCAAGCGACAGGGGGACGGAAACACCATATATTTT
CASKRQGDGNTIYF
>.|14|.|TRBJ2-5|TRBV2
TGTGCCAGCAGTTTCCAGGGACGGCAAGAGACCCAGTACTTC
CASSFQGRQETQYF
>.|15|.|TRBJ1-1|TRBV6-5
TGTGCCAGCAGTTACCTCCCTCCCAGGAGCACTGAAGCTTTCTTT
CASSYLPPRSTEAFF
>.|14|.|TRBJ2-5|TRBV5-1
TGCGCCAGCAGCTTGGTAGGCGGGGTGGAGACCCAGTACTTC
CASSLVGGVETQYF
>.|16|.|TRBJ2-7|TRBV23-1
TGCGCCAGCAGTCAATGGGGTACAGGAAAAGCCTACGAGCAGTACTTC
CASSQWGTGKAYEQYF